The present entry profiles one TCR beta chain with its context. This record comes from a study of technical replicates of blood from a handful of donors. The length of the CDR3 is 14 residues. V gave up 5 bases and J gave up 5 bases; unmatched junction bases: 8. In germline, CDR1 is SGHKS, CDR2 YYEKEE (reference sequence). Here immunoSEQ multiplex PCR was the method, and the copy in TCRdb shows in-frame clones only, minus some. The profile shows some 96,000 clones, 95% of them singletons. The rearrangement uses TRBV5-5 and TRBJ1-1; 8 nucleotides align to TRBD1. Sequenced material: T cells isolated from PBMCs. The receptor was isolated from a human donor in good health. The CDR3 DNA is TGTGCCAGCAGTGATGGGACAGGTTCAACTGAAGCTTTCTTT. Its translation: CASSDGTGSTEAFF.